This T cell receptor (beta chain) was profiled in a study of identical twins. TCRdb recomputed calls from the 5' RACE reads with MiXCR, one row per CDR3 protein. The repertoire holds around 250,000 distinct CDR3 sequences, with around 6.6% as singletons. The same sample was also studied in work on yellow fever vaccine responses in identical twins.

The receptor comes from a woman under 30 in good health. What was sequenced was memory (CD45RO+) T cells sorted from blood.

The CDR3 sequence is CASSPWEGVVKWCTF. As DNA, the CDR3 is TGTGCCAGCAGCCCCTGGGAGGGGGTCGTAAAGTGGTGCACCTTC. This chain connects TRBV7-8 to TRBJ1-2; a possible D gene is TRBD1 (6 bases). V was cut by 5 bases and J by 13 bases, with 26 bases left in between. This CDR3 is 15 amino acids long. Germline V gives CDR1 SGHVS, CDR2 FQNEAQ.